This T cell receptor (beta chain) was profiled in a study of blood T cell repertoires in COVID-19. As for the study in general: Specimens from acute and convalescent COVID-19 originated in the United States, Italy and Spain. T cells, B-cell-depleted T cells, or PBMCs provided the cDNA or gDNA that served as material.

Methods used by the authors: Cell counts per sample came from amplifying reference gene primers. The table came from immunoSEQ multiplex PCR; TCRdb's copy has only in-frame clones and leaves some out. The V and J calls and clone size come from that table; D and trimming were worked out from the DNA. The table lists some 70,000 clones, 75% to 90% of them singletons, with around 0.6% in the top ten. The CDR3 sequence is 15 residues long. The germline V gene encodes CDR1 MNHEY and CDR2 SVGAGI. V gave up 7 bases and J gave up 0 bases, with 10 bases separating them. This TCR came from a man in his sixties with acute or convalescent COVID-19. The genes are TRBV6-5 and TRBJ1-6; no clear D. Sequenced material: peripheral blood. CDR3 DNA sequence: TGTGCCAGCACCCTACGGAGCTCCTATAATTCACCCCTCCACTTT. Protein sequence: CASTLRSSYNSPLHF.